This passage covers 17 T cell receptor beta chains from one sample sequenced in a study of T cell repertoires in cytomegalovirus infection. TCRdb independently ran MiXCR on the reads; one entry per CDR3 protein. This sample has about 740,000 distinct CDR3 sequences; approximately 40% occur once, and the top ten carry about 2.8%. The sample was PBMCs. These receptors all stem from a human donor in good health (CMV status not recorded). Some clones in this sample may be carry-over from other donors' samples.

This chain links TRBV28 with TRBJ2-7, with 8 bases fitting TRBD1. Germline CDR1 reads MDHEN; CDR2 reads SYDVKM. With 6 bases clipped from V and 6 bases from J, the junction kept 13 bases outside the gene matches. The CDR3 totals 15 residues. The CDR3 here is CASRFPGTGRSEQYF. In DNA form, the CDR3 reads TGTGCCAGCAGATTCCCTGGGACAGGTCGCTCCGAGCAGTACTTC.

This clonotype was counted at least ten times. The chain carries TRBV7-9 and TRBJ2-7; TRBD2 agrees at 7 bases. V trimming: 0 bases; J trimming: 5 bases; junction bases outside the gene matches: 10. The CDR3 sequence is 16 residues long. Germline values: CDR1 SEHNR, CDR2 FQNEAQ (reference sequence). The CDR3 region has the DNA TGTGCCAGCAGCTTAGCGCAGGGACTAAGGGTTCACGAGCAGTACTTC. The encoded protein is CASSLAQGLRVHEQYF. The full variable domain, rest sourced from reference TRBV7-9 and TRBJ2-7, is DTGVSQNPRHKITKRGQNVTFRCDPISEHNRLYWYRQTLGQGPEFLTYFQNEAQLEKSRLLSDRFSAERPKGSFSTLEIQRTEQGDSAMYLCASSLAQGLRVHEQYFGPGTRLTVT.

This clonotype appeared a few times. This chain joins TRBV11-2 and TRBJ2-1; TRBD1 or TRBD2 may be the D gene (6 bases each). Germline-derived CDR1 and CDR2 are SGHAT and FQNNGV. Deletions cut 6 bases from V and 9 bases from J, with 9 bases between. The CDR3 contains 11 residues. CDR3 nucleotides: TGTGCCAGCAGGGAGGGGGTTGAGCAGTTCTTC. Its protein product is CASREGVEQFF.

This clonotype was detected a few times. The chain couples TRBV6-1 to TRBJ2-1; 12 positions agree with TRBD2. Germline V gives CDR1 MNHNS, CDR2 SASEGT. The CDR3 consists of 15 residues. With V trimmed by 6 bases and J by 5 bases, 5 bases remained unmatched. The CDR3 reads CASRLAGGRNNEQFF. For the CDR3, the DNA is TGTGCCAGCAGACTAGCGGGAGGAAGGAACAATGAGCAGTTCTTC.

The chain joins TRBV24-1 to TRBJ2-1; 10 nucleotides agree with TRBD2. Germline V CDR1 and CDR2: KGHDR, SFDVKD. V lost 0 bases, J lost 7 bases, and 8 bases stayed unmatched. The CDR3 is 17 amino acids. CDR3 DNA sequence: TGTGCCACCAGTGATTTGTACCAGCGGGGGGGTGGGAATGAGCAGTTCTTC. It is translated as CATSDLYQRGGGNEQFF.

This clonotype was seen many times. J is TRBJ1-2 and V is TRBV28; D not resolved. V lost 3 bases, J lost 6 bases, and 14 bases lay in between. From germline, CDR1 is MDHEN and CDR2 SYDVKM. The CDR3 has 14 amino acids. CDR3 region: CASSLGGWAHGYTF. In DNA, the CDR3 is TGTGCCAGCAGTTTGGGCGGTTGGGCCCATGGCTACACCTTC.

The CDR3 region has the DNA TGTGCCAGCAGTTGGGCGACAGCCTCCAATGGCTACACCTTC. This encodes CASSWATASNGYTF. The J gene is TRBJ1-2, the V gene TRBV28, with D possibly being TRBD1 (5 bases). Trimming removed 4 bases at V and 6 bases at J, with 15 bases between. The CDR3 has 14 residues. CDR1 MDHEN and CDR2 SYDVKM come from the germline V gene.

The rearrangement uses TRBV3-1 and TRBJ1-1, with D hard to call. The germline CDR1 and CDR2 sequences are LGHDT and YNNKEL (reference sequence). CDR3 length: 15 residues. V lost 2 bases and J 1 base, leaving 11 bases between the germline ends. In nucleotides, the CDR3 is TGTGCCAGCAGCCAAACGTTGAGTCCGAACACTGAAGCTTTCTTT. This encodes CASSQTLSPNTEAFF.

This clonotype was seen repeatedly, ten times or more. The chain combines TRBV6-6 with TRBJ2-7; D is perhaps TRBD1 (6 bases). V was cut by 0 bases and J by 2 bases, with 8 bases left in between. The CDR3 extends over 14 amino acids. From germline, CDR1 is MNHNY and CDR2 SVGAGI (reference sequence). CDR3 residues: CASSYSRQAYEQYF. DNA of the CDR3: TGTGCCAGCAGTTACTCGAGACAGGCCTACGAGCAGTACTTC.

This clonotype was observed many times. V is TRBV7-2 and J is TRBJ2-7; 13 bases align to TRBD2. The J segment lost 8 bases and the V segment lost 6 bases, leaving 4 bases of the junction unmatched. CDR3 length: 13 residues. CDR1 SGHTA and CDR2 FQGNSA come from the germline V gene. CDR3 loop: CASRLAGGLKQYF. The CDR3 region has the DNA TGTGCCAGCAGACTAGCGGGAGGGCTGAAGCAGTACTTC.

Turning to this clonotype: It is likely a read error, because the conserved phenylalanine at the end of the CDR3 is missing. This rearrangement joins TRBV7-9 to TRBJ1-2, with D perhaps TRBD1 (6 bases). Trimming took off 4 bases at V and 6 bases at J, with 21 bases between the two ends. CDR1 and CDR2 (germline): SEHNR, FQNEAQ (reference sequence). CDR3 length: 16 amino acids. CDR3 nucleotides: TGTGCCAGCAGCTCCGGAACAGGGAGTGGCGGGAATGGCTACACCTTA. It is translated as CASSSGTGSGGNGYTL.

This clonotype was counted at least ten times. The CDR3 bases are TGTGCCAGCAGCTCCGGGGCGAACACTGAAGCTTTCTTT. It encodes CASSSGANTEAFF. The chain couples TRBV7-3 to TRBJ1-1; possibly TRBD1 for D (5 bases). The CDR3 runs to 13 residues. Trimming left V 4 bases short and J 1 base short, with 7 bases between. Germline V gives CDR1 SGHTA, CDR2 FQGTGA.

This clonotype was detected a few times. The chain is built from TRBV2 and TRBJ2-1; 7 nucleotides match TRBD2. This CDR3 spans 14 amino acids. Per the germline V gene, CDR1 is SNHLY and CDR2 is FYNNEI. The ends lost 7 bases at V and 5 bases at J; junction bases unmatched: 8. CDR3 in DNA: TGTGCCAGCATCCCTTGGGGGGGACACAATGAGCAGTTCTTC. Amino acid sequence: CASIPWGGHNEQFF.

This clonotype was observed many times. V gene TRBV7-3 combines with J gene TRBJ2-1; D possibly matches TRBD1 or TRBD2 (6 bases each). The V end lost 5 bases, the J end lost 7 bases, and 12 bases lay between the germline ends. Germline CDR1 reads SGHTA; CDR2 reads FQGTGA. The CDR3 runs 13 residues. CDR3 sequence reads: CASSARGANEQFF. DNA for the CDR3: TGTGCCAGCAGCGCAAGGGGGGCAAATGAGCAGTTCTTC. Together with reference TRBV7-3 and TRBJ2-1, the CDR3 gives the full variable domain: GAGVSQTPSNKVTEKGKYVELRCDPISGHTALYWYRQSLGQGPEFLIYFQGTGAADDSGLPNDRFFAVRPEGSVSTLKIQRTERGDSAVYLCASSARGANEQFFGPGTRLTVL.

Only a few counts were recorded for this clonotype. The chain carries TRBV6-1 and TRBJ2-7; perhaps TRBD2 as D (6 bases). The CDR3 is 15 residues long. CDR1 and CDR2 from the germline V gene are MNHNS and SASEGT. The ends were cut back, 3 bases at V and 4 bases at J, with 16 bases in the middle. CDR3 DNA: TGTGCCAGCAGTGAGGTAGAGGGACTGAGATACGAGCAGTACTTC. Protein: CASSEVEGLRYEQYF.

There are many counts of this clonotype. Here the CDR3 reads CASTKSGQGSNEQYF. CDR3 in DNA: TGTGCCAGCACCAAAAGCGGACAGGGATCCAACGAGCAGTACTTC. The V and J genes are TRBV12-3 or TRBV12-4 and TRBJ2-7; 8 bases are shared with TRBD1. CDR3 length: 15 amino acids. V dropped 7 bases and J dropped 5; count of bases not matched to a gene: 13.

Ten or more counts support this clonotype. V is TRBV7-9 and J is TRBJ1-4, with D perhaps TRBD1 (5 bases). The CDR3 has 14 residues. V was cut by 2 bases and J by 4 bases, with 8 bases left in between. Germline CDR1 SEHNR, CDR2 FQNEAQ (reference sequence). CDR3 sequence (DNA): TGTGCCAGCAGCTTACAGGGCGATAATGAAAAACTGTTTTTT. Translating it yields CASSLQGDNEKLFF.